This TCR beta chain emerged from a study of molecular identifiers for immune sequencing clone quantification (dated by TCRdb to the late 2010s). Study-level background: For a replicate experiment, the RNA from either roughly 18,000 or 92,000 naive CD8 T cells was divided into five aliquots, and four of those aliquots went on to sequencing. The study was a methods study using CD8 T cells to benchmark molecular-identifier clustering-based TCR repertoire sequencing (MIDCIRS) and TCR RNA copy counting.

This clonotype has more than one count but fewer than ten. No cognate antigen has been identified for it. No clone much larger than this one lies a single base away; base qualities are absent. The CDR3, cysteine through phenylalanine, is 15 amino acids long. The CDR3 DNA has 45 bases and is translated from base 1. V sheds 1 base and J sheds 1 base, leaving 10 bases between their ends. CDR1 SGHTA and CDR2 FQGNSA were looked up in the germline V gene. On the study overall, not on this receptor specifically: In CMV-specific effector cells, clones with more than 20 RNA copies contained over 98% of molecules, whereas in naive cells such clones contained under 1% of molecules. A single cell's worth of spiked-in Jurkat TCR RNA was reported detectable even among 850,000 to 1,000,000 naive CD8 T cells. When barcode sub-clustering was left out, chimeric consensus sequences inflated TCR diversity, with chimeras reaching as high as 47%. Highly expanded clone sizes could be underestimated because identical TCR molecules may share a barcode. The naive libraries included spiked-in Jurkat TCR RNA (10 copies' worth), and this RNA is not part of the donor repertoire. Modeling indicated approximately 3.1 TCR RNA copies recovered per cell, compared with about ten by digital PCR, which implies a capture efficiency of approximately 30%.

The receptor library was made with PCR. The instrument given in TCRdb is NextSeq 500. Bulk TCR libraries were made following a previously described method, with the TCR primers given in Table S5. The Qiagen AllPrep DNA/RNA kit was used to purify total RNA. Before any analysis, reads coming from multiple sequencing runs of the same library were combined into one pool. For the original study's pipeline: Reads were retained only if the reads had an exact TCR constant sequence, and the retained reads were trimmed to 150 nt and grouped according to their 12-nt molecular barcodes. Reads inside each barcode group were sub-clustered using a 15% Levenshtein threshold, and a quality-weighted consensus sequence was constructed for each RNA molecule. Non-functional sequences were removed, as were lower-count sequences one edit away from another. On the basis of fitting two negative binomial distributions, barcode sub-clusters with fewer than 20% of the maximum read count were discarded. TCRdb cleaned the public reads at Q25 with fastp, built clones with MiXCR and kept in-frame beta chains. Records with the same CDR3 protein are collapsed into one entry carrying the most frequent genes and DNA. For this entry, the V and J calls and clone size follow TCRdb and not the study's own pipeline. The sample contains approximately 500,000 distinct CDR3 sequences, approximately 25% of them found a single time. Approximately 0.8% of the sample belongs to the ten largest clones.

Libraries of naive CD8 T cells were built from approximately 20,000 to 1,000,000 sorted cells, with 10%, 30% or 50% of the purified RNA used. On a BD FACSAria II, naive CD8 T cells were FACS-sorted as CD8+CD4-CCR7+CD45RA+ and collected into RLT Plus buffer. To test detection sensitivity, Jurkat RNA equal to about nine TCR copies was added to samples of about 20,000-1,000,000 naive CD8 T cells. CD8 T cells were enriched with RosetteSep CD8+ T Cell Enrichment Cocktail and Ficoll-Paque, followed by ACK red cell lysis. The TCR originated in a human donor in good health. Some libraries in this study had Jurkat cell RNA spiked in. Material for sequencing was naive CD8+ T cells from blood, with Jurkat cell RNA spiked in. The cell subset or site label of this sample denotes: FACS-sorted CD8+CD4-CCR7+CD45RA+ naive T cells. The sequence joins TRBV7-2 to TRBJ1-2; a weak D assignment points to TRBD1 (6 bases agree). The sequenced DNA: TGTGCCAGCAGCTTAGGCGTACAGGGTAACTATGGCTACACCTTC. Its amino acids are CASSLGVQGNYGYTF. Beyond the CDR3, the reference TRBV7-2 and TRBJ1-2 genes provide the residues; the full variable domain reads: GAGVSQSPSNKVTEKGKDVELRCDPISGHTALYWYRQSLGQGLEFLIYFQGNSAPDKSGLPSDRFSAERTGGSVSTLTIQRTQQEDSAVYLCASSLGVQGNYGYTFGSGTRLTVV.